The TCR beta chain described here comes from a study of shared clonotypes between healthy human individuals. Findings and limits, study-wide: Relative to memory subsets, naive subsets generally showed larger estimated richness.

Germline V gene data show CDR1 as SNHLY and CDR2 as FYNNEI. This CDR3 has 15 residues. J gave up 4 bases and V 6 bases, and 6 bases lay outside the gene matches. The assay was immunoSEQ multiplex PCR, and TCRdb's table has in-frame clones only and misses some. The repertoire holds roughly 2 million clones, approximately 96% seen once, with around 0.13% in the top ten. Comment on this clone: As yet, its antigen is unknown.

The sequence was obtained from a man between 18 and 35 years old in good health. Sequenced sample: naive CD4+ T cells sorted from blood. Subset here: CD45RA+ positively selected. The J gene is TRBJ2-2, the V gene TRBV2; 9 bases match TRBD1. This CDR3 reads CASRGTGPSTGELFF. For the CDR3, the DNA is TGTGCCAGCAGGGGGACAGGGCCTAGCACCGGGGAGCTGTTTTTT.